Below are 21 T cell receptor beta chains sequenced from a single sample in a study of OX40 agonist ivuxolimab in advanced cancers. Repertoires were generated with immunoSEQ multiplex PCR, while TCRdb's copy carries only in-frame clones and drops some. The data hold 85,000 to 90,000 clones, with around 83% observed a single time. The source material was CD4+ or CD8+ T cells sorted from blood, sampled in a trial of the OX40 agonist ivuxolimab. These TCRs come from an adult with an advanced solid tumor such as melanoma, head and neck, liver or kidney cancer.

The genes are TRBV7-9 and TRBJ1-4; possible D gene TRBD1, 6 bases. CDR1 is SEHNR and CDR2 is FQNEAQ in the germline V gene (reference sequence). The CDR3 is made up of 14 amino acids. Trimming pared 3 bases from V and 4 bases from J, leaving 9 bases between. The CDR3 DNA is TGTGCCAGCAGCTTGGTACAGGGTAATGAAAAACTGTTTTTT. Translated: CASSLVQGNEKLFF.

The chain is built from TRBV27 and TRBJ2-2; D remains unclear. The CDR3 runs 15 residues. V was cut by 2 bases and J by 3 bases, with 10 bases left in between. Germline assignment: CDR1 MNHEY and CDR2 SMNVEV (reference sequence). The CDR3 nucleotides read TGTGCCAGCAGTTTAGAAGGTGTCGACACCGGGGAGCTGTTTTTT. It specifies CASSLEGVDTGELFF.

The rearrangement uses TRBV11-2 and TRBJ2-5, with TRBD2 matching 10 bases. V lost 1 base and J lost 4; bases outside the gene matches: 6. This CDR3 has 16 amino acids. Looked up from germline, CDR1 is SGHAT and CDR2 is FQNNGV. CDR3 loop: CASSLGVAGGGETQYF. CDR3 in DNA: TGTGCCAGCAGCTTAGGCGTAGCGGGAGGCGGAGAGACCCAGTACTTC.

This rearrangement joins TRBV19 to TRBJ2-1, with D perhaps matching TRBD2 (6 bases). The CDR3 extends over 16 amino acids. Germline V gene lookup returns CDR1 LNHDA and CDR2 SQIVND (reference sequence). V lost 1 base and J lost 3, with 13 bases in between. The CDR3 loop is CASSIVSWGVYNEQFF. CDR3 nucleotide sequence: TGTGCCAGTAGTATAGTTTCCTGGGGGGTCTACAATGAGCAGTTCTTC.

This clone has a single count. The rearrangement uses TRBV10-3 and TRBJ1-3; tentative D call: TRBD1 (5 bases). The V end was cut by 6 bases, the J end by 1 base, with 16 bases between. The V gene's germline CDR1 is ENHRY and CDR2 SYGVKD. This CDR3 is 16 amino acids long. The CDR3 sequence: CAISYPQGRSGNTIYF. CDR3 bases: TGTGCCATCAGCTACCCCCAGGGACGGTCTGGAAACACCATATATTTT.

V and J are TRBV6-1 and TRBJ1-1; 9 nucleotides match TRBD1. The V and J ends lost 6 bases and 5 bases, in that order; junction bases with no gene match: 4. Germline V gene sequence: CDR1 MNHNS, CDR2 SASEGT. The CDR3 loop spans 13 amino acids. The CDR3 bases are TGTGCCAGCAGGTGGACAGGGGATACTGAAGCTTTCTTT. This sequence encodes CASRWTGDTEAFF.

The gene calls are TRBV28 and TRBJ2-5, with 10 bases identical to TRBD1. The trim removed 0 bases at V and 4 bases at J, leaving 2 bases unmatched. Germline assignment: CDR1 MDHEN and CDR2 SYDVKM. This CDR3 is 15 amino acids long. The CDR3 coding sequence is TGTGCCAGCAGTTTATGGACAGGGGGCGGAGAGACCCAGTACTTC. Translating gives CASSLWTGGGETQYF. Supplemented by reference TRBV28 and TRBJ2-5, the full variable domain reads DVKVTQSSRYLVKRTGEKVFLECVQDMDHENMFWYRQDPGLGLRLIYFSYDVKMKEKGDIPEGYSVSREKKERFSLILESASTNQTSMYLCASSLWTGGGETQYFGPGTRLLVL.

The chain joins TRBV28 to TRBJ2-3; either TRBD1 or TRBD2 may fit D (5 bases each). The germline V gene encodes CDR1 MDHEN and CDR2 SYDVKM. The CDR3 is 15 residues long. Trimming removed 1 base at V and 2 bases at J, with 10 bases between. The DNA of the CDR3 is TGTGCCAGCAGTTTATTCGGAGGACACACAGATACGCAGTATTTT. Translated: CASSLFGGHTDTQYF.

The chain couples TRBV5-1 to TRBJ2-3; perhaps D is TRBD1 or TRBD2 (5 bases each). This CDR3 contains 14 residues. The V end lost 2 bases, the J end lost 2 bases, and 9 bases lay between the germline ends. Germline loops: CDR1 SGHRS, CDR2 YFSETQ. This CDR3 is CASSFGAYTDTQYF. CDR3 bases: TGCGCCAGCAGCTTCGGGGCCTACACAGATACGCAGTATTTT.

V usage is TRBV5-1 and J usage is TRBJ1-2; D not resolved. CDR1 is SGHRS, CDR2 YFSETQ, per germline. The CDR3 extends over 14 amino acids. V was pared by 0 bases and J by 12 bases, with 18 bases between. The DNA of the CDR3 is TGCGCCAGCAGCTTGGGGGCCATAGAGGGCTCGGACACCTTC. Translated: CASSLGAIEGSDTF.

Only one count was recorded for this clone. The CDR3, as DNA: TGCGCCAGCAGCGCCAGGAGCTCCTATAATTCACCCCTCCACTTT. Translating it yields CASSARSSYNSPLHF. This chain uses TRBV5-1 with TRBJ1-6; D gene ambiguous. V gave up 4 bases and J gave up 0 bases, with 8 bases separating them. The CDR3 loop spans 15 amino acids. Germline CDR1 is SGHRS and CDR2 is YFSETQ.

This clone showed up just a few times. This rearrangement joins TRBV9 to TRBJ2-1; 7 bases align to TRBD2. This CDR3 has 16 amino acids. Germline CDR1 is SGDLS and CDR2 is YYNGEE. V shed 4 bases and J 0 bases; nucleotides not matched to a gene: 7. The CDR3 loop is CASSLLAASSYNEQFF. The CDR3 nucleotides read TGTGCCAGCAGCCTCCTAGCGGCAAGCTCCTACAATGAGCAGTTCTTC. The full variable domain, with the rest looked up from reference TRBV9 and TRBJ2-1, is DSGVTQTPKHLITATGQRVTLRCSPRSGDLSVYWYQQSLDQGLQFLIQYYNGEERAKGNILERFSAQQFPDLHSELNLSSLELGDSALYFCASSLLAASSYNEQFFGPGTRLTVL.

The rearrangement joins TRBV5-1 to TRBJ2-3; the D gene is possibly TRBD2 (6 bases). Looked up from germline, CDR1 is SGHRS and CDR2 is YFSETQ. CDR3 length equals 16 residues. V dropped 4 bases and J dropped 2 bases, with 17 bases sitting between them. CDR3 region: CASSAPPGLTTDTQYF. The CDR3, as DNA: TGCGCCAGCAGCGCACCACCGGGACTTACCACAGATACGCAGTATTTT.

This chain connects TRBV30 to TRBJ1-6, with 8 bases identical to TRBD1. The ends lost 0 bases at V and 6 bases at J; junction bases unmatched: 7. Germline CDR1 is GTSNPN and CDR2 is SVGIG (reference sequence). This CDR3 has 16 amino acids. The CDR3 loop is CAWSVAGGFLNSPLHF. DNA for the CDR3: TGTGCCTGGAGTGTAGCAGGGGGCTTTCTTAATTCACCCCTCCACTTT.

V is TRBV11-2 and J is TRBJ1-1, with D uncertain. Germline V gives CDR1 SGHAT, CDR2 FQNNGV. This CDR3 spans 13 amino acids. V shed 5 bases and J shed 5 bases, with 12 bases lying between them. The CDR3: CASSLRAGTEAFF. The CDR3 nucleotides read TGTGCCAGCAGCCTGAGGGCGGGGACTGAAGCTTTCTTT.

The J gene is TRBJ2-7, the V gene TRBV15; perhaps D is TRBD1 or TRBD2 (5 bases each). Germline CDR1 LNHNV, CDR2 YYDKDF (reference sequence). The CDR3 contains 15 residues. Trimming removed 0 bases at V and 5 bases at J, with 14 bases between. CDR3 DNA: TGTGCCACCAGCAGAGATAGGGATTGGGGGAACGAGCAGTACTTC. It specifies CATSRDRDWGNEQYF.

This clone was counted only a few times. The chain links TRBV10-3 to TRBJ1-1, with 8 nucleotides matching TRBD1. The CDR3 is 15 amino acids. Trimming at V came to 6 bases and at J to 0 bases, leaving 6 bases not matched to a gene. CDR1 is ENHRY, CDR2 SYGVKD, per germline. CDR3 sequence reads: CAIRGQGLLNTEAFF. The CDR3 DNA sequence: TGTGCCATCAGAGGACAGGGCCTCTTGAACACTGAAGCTTTCTTT.

CDR3 protein: CASSLGGTARTETQYF. The DNA of the CDR3 is TGCGCCAGCAGCTTGGGAGGCACCGCCCGGACGGAGACCCAGTACTTC. The chain employs TRBV5-1 and TRBJ2-5; D remains ambiguous. The CDR3 is 16 amino acids. V lost 0 bases to trimming and J lost 5 bases, with 17 bases between them. Germline loops: CDR1 SGHRS, CDR2 YFSETQ.

The chain employs TRBV6-5 and TRBJ2-6, with D perhaps matching TRBD1 (5 bases). Trimming shortened V by 0 bases and J by 2 bases, and 8 bases separated the two germline ends. Germline V lookup: CDR1 MNHEY, CDR2 SVGAGI. This CDR3 spans 16 amino acids. The DNA for the CDR3 is TGTGCCAGCAGTTACTCGGGCAGGGCTGGGGCCAACGTCCTGACTTTC. Translation: CASSYSGRAGANVLTF.

The gene calls are TRBV27 and TRBJ2-7; D uncertain. V was pared by 11 bases and J by 5 bases, with 7 bases between. There are 9 residues in the CDR3. The germline V gene encodes CDR1 MNHEY and CDR2 SMNVEV (reference sequence). Written as DNA, the CDR3 is TGTGCCGCGTACCACGAGCAGTACTTC. Protein product: CAAYHEQYF.

The genes are TRBV20-1 and TRBJ2-5, with D unclear. Trimming took 3 bases from V and 5 from J, leaving 7 bases between them. This CDR3 contains 11 residues. CDR1 DFQATT and CDR2 SNEGSKA come from the germline V gene (reference sequence). This CDR3 reads CSARWWETQYF. In DNA form, the CDR3 reads TGCAGTGCTAGGTGGTGGGAGACCCAGTACTTC.